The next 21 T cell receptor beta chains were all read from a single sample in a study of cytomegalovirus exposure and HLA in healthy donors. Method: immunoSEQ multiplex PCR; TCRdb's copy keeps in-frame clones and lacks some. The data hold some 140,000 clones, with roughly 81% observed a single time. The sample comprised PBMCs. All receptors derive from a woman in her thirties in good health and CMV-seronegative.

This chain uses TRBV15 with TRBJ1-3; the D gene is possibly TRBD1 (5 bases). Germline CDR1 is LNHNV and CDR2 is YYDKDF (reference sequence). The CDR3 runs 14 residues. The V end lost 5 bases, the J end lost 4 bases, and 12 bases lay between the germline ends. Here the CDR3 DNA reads TGTGCCACCAGCGGAGGGGCCGAAGGAAACACCATATATTTT. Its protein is CATSGGAEGNTIYF.

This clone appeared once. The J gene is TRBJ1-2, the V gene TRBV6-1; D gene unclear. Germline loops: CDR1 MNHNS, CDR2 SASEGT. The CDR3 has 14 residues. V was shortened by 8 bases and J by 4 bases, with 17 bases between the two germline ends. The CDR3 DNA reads TGTGCCAGCCATCAACCGCCGCGGGGCTATGGCTACACCTTC. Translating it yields CASHQPPRGYGYTF.

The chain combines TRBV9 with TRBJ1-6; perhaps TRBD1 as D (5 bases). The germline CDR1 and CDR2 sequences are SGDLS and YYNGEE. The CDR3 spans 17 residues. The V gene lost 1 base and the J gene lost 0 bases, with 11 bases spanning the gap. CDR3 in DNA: TGTGCCAGCAGCGTATCAGGGCAGAGCTCCTATAATTCACCCCTCCACTTT. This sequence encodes CASSVSGQSSYNSPLHF.

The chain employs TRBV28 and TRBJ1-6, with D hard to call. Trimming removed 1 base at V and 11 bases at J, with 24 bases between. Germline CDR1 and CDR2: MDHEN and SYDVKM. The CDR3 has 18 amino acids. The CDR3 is CASSLSLGRARAVAPLHF. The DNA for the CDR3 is TGTGCCAGCAGTTTATCCCTTGGACGGGCGAGGGCGGTGGCACCCCTCCACTTT.

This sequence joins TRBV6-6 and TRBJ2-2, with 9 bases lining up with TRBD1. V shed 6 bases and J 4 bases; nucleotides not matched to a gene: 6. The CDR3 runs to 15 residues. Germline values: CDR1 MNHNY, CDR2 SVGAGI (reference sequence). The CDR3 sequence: CASSDRGDGTGELFF. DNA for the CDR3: TGTGCCAGCAGCGACAGGGGGGATGGCACCGGGGAGCTGTTTTTT.

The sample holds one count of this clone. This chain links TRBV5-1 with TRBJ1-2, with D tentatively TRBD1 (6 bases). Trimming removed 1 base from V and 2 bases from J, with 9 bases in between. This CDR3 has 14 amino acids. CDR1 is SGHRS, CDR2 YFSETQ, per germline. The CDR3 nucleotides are TGCGCCAGCAGCTTGACAGGGTTGAACTATGGCTACACCTTC. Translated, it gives CASSLTGLNYGYTF.

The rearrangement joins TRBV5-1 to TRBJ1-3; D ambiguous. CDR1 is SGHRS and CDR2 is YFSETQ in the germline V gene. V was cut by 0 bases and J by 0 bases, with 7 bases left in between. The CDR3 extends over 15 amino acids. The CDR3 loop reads CASSLGAVSGNTIYF. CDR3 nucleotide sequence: TGCGCCAGCAGCTTGGGGGCTGTCTCTGGAAACACCATATATTTT.

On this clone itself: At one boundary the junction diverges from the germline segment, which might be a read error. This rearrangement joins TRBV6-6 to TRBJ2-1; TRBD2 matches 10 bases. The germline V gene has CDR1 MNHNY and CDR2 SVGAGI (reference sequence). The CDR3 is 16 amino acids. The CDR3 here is CASSYLAGDLYNKQFF. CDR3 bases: TGTGCCAGCAGTTACCTAGCGGGGGACCTCTACAATAAGCAGTTCTTC.

Here the CDR3 reads CASSFTTADGYTF. In nucleotides, the CDR3 is TGTGCCAGCAGCTTTACCACAGCGGATGGCTACACCTTC. The chain carries TRBV11-2 and TRBJ1-2; D is unresolved. V was clipped by 3 bases and J by 6 bases, with 11 bases between them. The length of the CDR3 is 13 residues. The germline V gene encodes CDR1 SGHAT and CDR2 FQNNGV.

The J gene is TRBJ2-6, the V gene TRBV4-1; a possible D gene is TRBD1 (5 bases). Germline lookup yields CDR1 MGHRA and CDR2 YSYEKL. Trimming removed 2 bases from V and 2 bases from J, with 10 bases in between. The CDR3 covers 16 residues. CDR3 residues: CASSQLPTAGANVLTF. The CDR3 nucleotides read TGCGCCAGCAGCCAACTCCCGACAGCTGGGGCCAACGTCCTGACTTTC.

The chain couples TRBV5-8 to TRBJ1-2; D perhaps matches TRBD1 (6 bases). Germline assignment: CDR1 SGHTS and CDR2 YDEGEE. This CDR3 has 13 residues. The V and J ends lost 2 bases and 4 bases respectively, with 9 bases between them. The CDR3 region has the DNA TGTGCCAGCAGCTTTGGGGGCGGCTATGGCTACACCTTC. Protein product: CASSFGGGYGYTF.

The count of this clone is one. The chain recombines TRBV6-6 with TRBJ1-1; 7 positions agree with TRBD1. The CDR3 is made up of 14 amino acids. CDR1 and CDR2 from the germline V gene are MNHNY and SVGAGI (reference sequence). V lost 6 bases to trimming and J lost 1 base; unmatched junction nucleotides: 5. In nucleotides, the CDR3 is TGTGCCAGCAGGCCCGACAGGGCGAACACTGAAGCTTTCTTT. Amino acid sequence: CASRPDRANTEAFF.

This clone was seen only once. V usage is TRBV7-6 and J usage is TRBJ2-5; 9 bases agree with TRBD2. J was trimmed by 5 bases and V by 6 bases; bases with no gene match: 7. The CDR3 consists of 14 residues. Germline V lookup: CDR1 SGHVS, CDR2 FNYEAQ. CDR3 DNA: TGTGCCAGCAGAGAACTAGCGGGTATGGAGACCCAGTACTTC. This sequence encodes CASRELAGMETQYF.

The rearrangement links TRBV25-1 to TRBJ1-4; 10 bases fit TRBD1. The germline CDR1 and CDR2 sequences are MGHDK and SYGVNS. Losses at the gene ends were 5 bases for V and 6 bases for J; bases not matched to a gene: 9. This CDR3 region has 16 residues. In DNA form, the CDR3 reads TGTGCCAGCAGTCTCGGACAGGGGGTAGCGGATGAAAAACTGTTTTTT. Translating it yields CASSLGQGVADEKLFF.

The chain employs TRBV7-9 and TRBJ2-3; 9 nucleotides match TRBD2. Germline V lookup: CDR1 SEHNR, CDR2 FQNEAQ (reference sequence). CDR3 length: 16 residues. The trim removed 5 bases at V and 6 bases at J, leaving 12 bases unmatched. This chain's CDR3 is CASSTSLAGFKDTQYF. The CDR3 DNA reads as TGTGCCAGCAGCACCAGCCTAGCGGGGTTTAAGGATACGCAGTATTTT.

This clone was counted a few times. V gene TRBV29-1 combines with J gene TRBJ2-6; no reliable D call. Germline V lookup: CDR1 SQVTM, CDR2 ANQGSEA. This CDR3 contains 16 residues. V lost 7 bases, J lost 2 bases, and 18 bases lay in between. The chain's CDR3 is CSAQTWATAGANVLTF. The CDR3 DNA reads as TGCAGCGCGCAGACATGGGCAACGGCTGGGGCCAACGTCCTGACTTTC.

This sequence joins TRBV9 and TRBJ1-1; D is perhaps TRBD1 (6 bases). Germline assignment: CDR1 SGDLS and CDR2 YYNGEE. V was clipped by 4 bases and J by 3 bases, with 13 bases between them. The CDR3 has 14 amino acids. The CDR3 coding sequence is TGTGCCAGCAGCCCACAACAGGGCGACACTGAAGCTTTCTTT. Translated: CASSPQQGDTEAFF.

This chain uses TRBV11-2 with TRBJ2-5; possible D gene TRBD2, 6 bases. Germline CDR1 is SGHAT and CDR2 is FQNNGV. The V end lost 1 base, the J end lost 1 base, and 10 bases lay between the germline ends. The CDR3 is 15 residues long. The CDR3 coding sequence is TGTGCCAGCAGCTTAGGGACTACCCTCCAAGAGACCCAGTACTTC. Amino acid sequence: CASSLGTTLQETQYF.

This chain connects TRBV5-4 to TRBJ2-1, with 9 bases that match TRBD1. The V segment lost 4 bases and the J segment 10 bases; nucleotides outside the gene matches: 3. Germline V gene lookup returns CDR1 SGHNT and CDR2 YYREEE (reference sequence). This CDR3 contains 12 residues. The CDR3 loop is CASSEDRGEQFF. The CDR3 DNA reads TGTGCCAGCAGCGAGGACAGGGGCGAGCAGTTCTTC.

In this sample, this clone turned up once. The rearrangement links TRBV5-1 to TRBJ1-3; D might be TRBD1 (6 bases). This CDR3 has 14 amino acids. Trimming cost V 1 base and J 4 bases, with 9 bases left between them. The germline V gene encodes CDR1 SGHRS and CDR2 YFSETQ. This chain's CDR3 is CASSLTGIGNTIYF. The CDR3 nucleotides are TGCGCCAGCAGCTTGACAGGGATAGGAAACACCATATATTTT.

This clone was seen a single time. This CDR3 is CASTGPGSGNTIYF. DNA for the CDR3: TGTGCCAGCACAGGCCCTGGCTCTGGAAACACCATATATTTT. The gene calls are TRBV25-1 and TRBJ1-3, with D unclear. Germline CDR1 and CDR2: MGHDK and SYGVNS. This CDR3 is built from 14 residues. Trimming took 7 bases from V and 0 from J, leaving 10 bases between them.